These 19 T cell receptor beta chains share one sample of origin, sequenced in a study of blood T cell repertoires in COVID-19. The table came from immunoSEQ multiplex PCR; TCRdb's copy has only in-frame clones and leaves some out. The sample has roughly 87,000 clones, about 83% seen once. Sequenced sample: peripheral blood. These receptors were taken from a human donor in a cohort sampled during active COVID-19.

V is TRBV7-9 and J is TRBJ2-1; 11 bases are a match to TRBD2. Looked up from germline, CDR1 is SEHNR and CDR2 is FQNEAQ (reference sequence). The trim removed 6 bases at V and 1 base at J, leaving 5 bases unmatched. The CDR3 is 16 residues long. Here the CDR3 DNA reads TGTGCCAGCAGTACACCTAGCGGGGGGTCCTACAATGAGCAGTTCTTC. Translation gives CASSTPSGGSYNEQFF. Full variable domain (outside the CDR3, taken from reference TRBV7-9 and TRBJ2-1): DTGVSQNPRHKITKRGQNVTFRCDPISEHNRLYWYRQTLGQGPEFLTYFQNEAQLEKSRLLSDRFSAERPKGSFSTLEIQRTEQGDSAMYLCASSTPSGGSYNEQFFGPGTRLTVL.

This rearrangement joins TRBV5-1 to TRBJ1-1; D gene ambiguous. Trimming stripped 2 bases from V and 1 base from J, with 9 bases between. The germline CDR1 and CDR2 sequences are SGHRS and YFSETQ. The CDR3 contains 14 residues. The CDR3, as DNA: TGCGCCAGCAGCTTTATTCAGTCGAACACTGAAGCTTTCTTT. Translated: CASSFIQSNTEAFF.

This clone came up a few times. The chain is built from TRBV4-1 and TRBJ1-2, with 8 bases that match TRBD1. With 0 bases clipped from V and 4 bases from J, the junction kept 4 bases outside the gene matches. CDR1 and CDR2 (germline): MGHRA, YSYEKL. The CDR3 loop spans 15 amino acids. This CDR3 reads CASSQDRGPLYGYTF. CDR3 nucleotides: TGCGCCAGCAGCCAAGACAGGGGGCCTCTCTATGGCTACACCTTC.

The chain combines TRBV11-2 with TRBJ2-7, with D possibly matching TRBD1 (6 bases). CDR1 is SGHAT and CDR2 is FQNNGV in the germline V gene. The CDR3 consists of 13 residues. The V gene lost 1 base and the J gene lost 3 bases, with 7 bases spanning the gap. CDR3 amino acids: CASSLGTDYEQYF. In nucleotides, the CDR3 is TGTGCCAGCAGCTTAGGGACAGACTACGAGCAGTACTTC.

The rearrangement links TRBV10-3 to TRBJ2-7; 7 bases are shared with TRBD1. V shed 6 bases and J 2 bases; nucleotides not matched to a gene: 10. This CDR3 comprises 15 residues. The V gene's germline CDR1 is ENHRY and CDR2 SYGVKD. CDR3 DNA: TGTGCCATCAGAGCAGGGGGAACAGTTGCCTACGAGCAGTACTTC. This codes for CAIRAGGTVAYEQYF.

V is TRBV7-3 and J is TRBJ2-2; unclear D gene. The CDR3 extends over 14 amino acids. Trimming removed 4 bases at V and 2 bases at J, with 8 bases between. Germline CDR1 reads SGHTA; CDR2 reads FQGTGA. CDR3 loop: CASSSQVNTGELFF. As DNA, the CDR3 is TGTGCCAGCAGCTCCCAGGTTAACACCGGGGAGCTGTTTTTT.

This rearrangement joins TRBV10-3 to TRBJ1-2; 9 bases are a match to TRBD1. The J segment lost 4 bases and the V segment lost 7 bases, leaving 7 bases of the junction unmatched. The CDR3 covers 14 residues. The germline V gene encodes CDR1 ENHRY and CDR2 SYGVKD. CDR3 in amino acids: CAITRTGDPYGYTF. For the CDR3, the DNA is TGTGCCATCACCCGGACAGGGGACCCCTATGGCTACACCTTC.

V is TRBV7-9 and J is TRBJ2-6, with D possibly TRBD1 on 6 matching bases. V was cut by 5 bases and J by 4 bases, with 15 bases left in between. The CDR3 has 16 amino acids. Germline CDR1 reads SEHNR; CDR2 reads FQNEAQ (reference sequence). The CDR3 DNA reads as TGTGCCAGCAGCACCAGGGGCACCCCAGGGGCCAACGTCCTGACTTTC. It is translated as CASSTRGTPGANVLTF.

V and J are TRBV7-8 and TRBJ1-1; weak D call: TRBD1 (6 bases). Germline CDR1 reads SGHVS; CDR2 reads FQNEAQ. This CDR3 has 15 amino acids. Trimming shortened V by 4 bases and J by 4 bases, and 16 bases separated the two germline ends. CDR3 amino acids: CASSSSGVAGTEAFF. The CDR3 bases are TGTGCCAGCAGCTCCTCAGGGGTAGCAGGCACTGAAGCTTTCTTT.

J is TRBJ2-2 and V is TRBV2; TRBD2 agrees at 11 bases. V lost 7 bases, J lost 5 bases, and 6 bases stayed unmatched. CDR3 length equals 15 residues. From germline, CDR1 is SNHLY and CDR2 FYNNEI. The CDR3 region is CASTAGTSGTGELFF. The CDR3 DNA sequence: TGTGCCAGCACCGCCGGGACTAGCGGTACCGGGGAGCTGTTTTTT.

The chain uses TRBV27 and TRBJ2-7; possible D gene TRBD2, 5 bases. Germline V lookup: CDR1 MNHEY, CDR2 SMNVEV (reference sequence). The ends were cut back, 4 bases at V and 6 bases at J, with 19 bases in the middle. The CDR3 extends over 15 amino acids. CDR3 in amino acids: CASSSFGGPQGEQYF. The CDR3 DNA reads TGTGCCAGCAGTTCCTTCGGAGGCCCCCAAGGCGAGCAGTACTTC.

The gene calls are TRBV19 and TRBJ2-3; the match to TRBD1 covers 9 bases. Trimming cost V 9 bases and J 5 bases; bases outside gene matches: 9. CDR3 length: 14 residues. Germline lookup yields CDR1 LNHDA and CDR2 SQIVND (reference sequence). CDR3 in amino acids: CARTRDRAKDTQYF. The CDR3 bases are TGTGCCAGAACCCGGGACAGGGCGAAAGATACGCAGTATTTT.

The chain uses TRBV9 and TRBJ1-3; 8 bases line up with TRBD1. CDR3 size: 16 residues. The V gene's germline CDR1 is SGDLS and CDR2 YYNGEE. With V trimmed by 3 bases and J by 0 bases, 5 bases remained unmatched. CDR3 DNA: TGTGCCAGCAGCGGATGGGACAGGATCTCTGGAAACACCATATATTTT. Amino acids: CASSGWDRISGNTIYF.

The V call is TRBV6-2 or TRBV6-3, the J call TRBJ1-2; perhaps TRBD1 as D (6 bases). Per germline, CDR1 MNHEY and CDR2 SVGEGT. The CDR3 loop spans 14 amino acids. Trimming left V 0 bases short and J 8 bases short, with 13 bases between. The CDR3 DNA sequence: TGTGCCAGCAGTTACTCCTCAGGGGTATTCGGCTACACCTTC. It specifies CASSYSSGVFGYTF.

This clone was observed a few times. This chain uses TRBV5-4 with TRBJ2-2, with TRBD1 matching 8 bases. The CDR3 totals 15 residues. Trimming cost V 3 bases and J 6 bases; bases outside gene matches: 7. Germline V gene sequence: CDR1 SGHNT, CDR2 YYREEE (reference sequence). CDR3 residues: CASSSTMTGAGELFF. The CDR3 DNA sequence: TGTGCCAGCAGCTCGACCATGACAGGGGCCGGGGAGCTGTTTTTT.

This chain joins TRBV19 and TRBJ2-1; 10 bases fit TRBD1. The CDR3 contains 15 residues. Germline values: CDR1 LNHDA, CDR2 SQIVND (reference sequence). The V and J ends lost 1 base and 6 bases, in that order; junction bases with no gene match: 3. CDR3 sequence: CASSIGQGARNEQFF. As DNA, the CDR3 is TGTGCCAGTAGTATAGGACAGGGGGCTCGCAATGAGCAGTTCTTC.

The chain joins TRBV24-1 to TRBJ2-2, with 7 bases matching TRBD2. CDR3 length: 17 amino acids. Trimming at V came to 3 bases and at J to 0 bases, leaving 6 bases not matched to a gene. Germline values: CDR1 KGHDR, CDR2 SFDVKD. DNA of the CDR3: TGTGCCACCAGTGATCCGGCTAGCGGTTCGAACACCGGGGAGCTGTTTTTT. Protein product: CATSDPASGSNTGELFF.

The genes are TRBV6-2 or TRBV6-3 and TRBJ2-3; 9 positions match TRBD2. CDR1 and CDR2 from the germline V gene are MNHEY and SVGEGT. This CDR3 is 18 amino acids long. The V segment lost 6 bases and the J segment 0 bases; nucleotides outside the gene matches: 13. As DNA, the CDR3 is TGTGCCAGCAGCCCCACTAGCGGGCGGGAATCTAGCACAGATACGCAGTATTTT. Translation gives CASSPTSGRESSTDTQYF.

This clone was seen a single time. The rearrangement uses TRBV10-1 and TRBJ2-7; 9 nucleotides agree with TRBD1. The CDR3 sequence is 16 residues long. Trimming took 5 bases from V and 5 from J; bases not matched to a gene: 13. Looked up from germline, CDR1 is WNHNN and CDR2 is SYGVQD (reference sequence). This CDR3 is CASSQSATGGYDEQYF. CDR3 DNA: TGCGCCAGCAGTCAATCGGCTACAGGGGGCTACGACGAGCAGTACTTC.